A single T cell receptor (beta chain) is shown here with its context. This sample stems from a study of patients and donors after allogeneic stem cell transplantation. TCRdb recomputed calls from the RT-PCR reads with MiXCR, one row per CDR3 protein. The sample holds over 200,000 distinct CDR3 sequences, around 40% seen once. The TCR comes from a human donor who was either an allogeneic HSCT recipient or a stem cell or donor lymphocyte infusion donor (not recorded which). It is not recorded whose cells these are; they may come from a transplant donor. Material: blood, either unsorted or a sorted T cell fraction (not recorded which).

The DNA for the CDR3 is TGTGCCAGCAGTTCAGCAGGGTTTACCAAAAACATTCAGTACTTC. Translating gives CASSSAGFTKNIQYF. The rearrangement links TRBV28 to TRBJ2-4; D is possibly TRBD1 (5 bases). The CDR3 consists of 15 residues. With 4 bases removed from V and 2 bases from J, the gap between germline ends came to 12 bases. Germline CDR1 is MDHEN and CDR2 is SYDVKM. Looking up the rest from reference TRBV28 and TRBJ2-4 gives the full variable domain: DVKVTQSSRYLVKRTGEKVFLECVQDMDHENMFWYRQDPGLGLRLIYFSYDVKMKEKGDIPEGYSVSREKKERFSLILESASTNQTSMYLCASSSAGFTKNIQYFGAGTRLSVL.